These 16 T cell receptor beta chains originate from one sample sequenced in a study of CD8+ T cells in alopecia areata. Isolated RNA was reverse transcribed into cDNA used as the sequencing template. The method was immunoSEQ multiplex PCR; TCRdb's version includes in-frame clones alone and lacks a portion of them. The sample holds some 120,000 clones, and no clone turns up only once. The sample taken for sequencing was lesional skin. The source of these receptors is a C3H/HeJ mouse with alopecia areata. This line is of MHC haplotype H2-k.

This clone was seen a few times. The listed genes are named as in mouse. The sequence runs out 4 residues before the end of the CDR3; the remainder is reconstructed from the germline J gene. The V gene is TRBV1, the J gene TRBJ1-4, with a possible D match to TRBD1 (5 bases). CDR3 length equals 15 residues. V gave up 6 bases and J gave up 3 bases, with 14 bases separating them. Germline V lookup: CDR1 NSQYPW, CDR2 LRSPGD (reference sequence). The part of the CDR3 DNA that was read is TGCACCTGCAGCGGATCGAGGACAACCAACGAA. This translates into CTCSGSRTTNE. The whole CDR3 reads CTCSGSRTTNERLFF. Using reference TRBV1 and TRBJ1-4 for the parts outside the CDR3, the full variable domain is VTLLEQNPRWRLVPRGQAVNLRCILKNSQYPWMSWYQQDLQKQLQWLFTLRSPGDKEVKSLPGADYLATRVTDTELRLQVANMSQGRTLYCTCSGSRTTNERLFFGHGTKLSVL.

Note on this clone: The listed genes are named as in mouse. Read sequence stops 4 residues before the CDR3 end, and the germline J gene provides the missing end. The V call is TRBV1, the J call TRBJ2-3, with TRBD1 matching over 11 bases. The CDR3 sequence is 17 residues long. Germline V gene sequence: CDR1 NSQYPW, CDR2 LRSPGD (reference sequence). Trimming cost V 0 bases and J 1 base; bases outside gene matches: 3. This CDR3 reads CTCSADGQGARAETLYF. The part of the CDR3 DNA that was read is TGCACCTGCAGTGCAGATGGACAGGGGGCGCGTGCAGAA.

This clone was picked up many times. Gene names and germline match the mouse. The read stops 4 residues short of the end of the CDR3; the missing end is completed from the germline J gene. This rearrangement joins TRBV13-3 to TRBJ1-4; weak D call: TRBD1 (5 bases). Trimming stripped 6 bases from V and 0 bases from J, with 9 bases between. Germline CDR1 and CDR2: NNHDY and SYVADS. The CDR3 has 14 amino acids. The covered CDR3 bases are TGTGCCAGCAAAGACAGTTTTTCCAACGAA. Its translation: CASKDSFSNE. The whole CDR3 protein is CASKDSFSNERLFF.

This clone has just a few counts. The junction and the germline gene differ at one end; a read error may be behind it. These gene names are mouse names. Sequencing ends 4 residues short of the CDR3 end; the germline J gene provides the rest. The V gene is TRBV3, the J gene TRBJ2-2; 9 nucleotides line up with TRBD1. Germline values: CDR1 SNHLY, CDR2 FYNGKV (reference sequence). The length of the CDR3 is 19 residues. CDR3 amino acids: CASSAGDRGSLSNSGQLYF. CDR3 DNA, as far as it was read: TGTGCCAGCAGCGCGGGAGACAGGGGGTCCCTCTCAAACTCCGGG.

Comments on this clone: Gene names follow the mouse nomenclature. The read ends 4 residues shy of where the CDR3 ends; the end is completed using the germline J gene. The chain links TRBV31 to TRBJ2-1, with 9 bases matching TRBD1. Germline-derived CDR1 and CDR2 are GKSSPN and SITVG. The CDR3 is 14 amino acids. V was pared by 0 bases and J by 4 bases, with 1 base of the junction left unmatched. The CDR3 protein is CAWSLGTGYAEQFF. The DNA read from the CDR3 is TGTGCCTGGAGTCTAGGGACAGGGTATGCT.

This clone was seen a handful of times. Mouse gene names apply. The sequenced fragment ends 4 residues before the CDR3 boundary, so the rest is inferred from the germline J gene. J is TRBJ2-7 and V is TRBV13-3, with 8 nucleotides matching TRBD1. The CDR3 is 16 amino acids. After removal of 5 bases from V and 3 bases from J, the junction contained 13 bases not matched to a gene. CDR1 NNHDY and CDR2 SYVADS come from the germline V gene. CDR3 residues: CASSPAGGGGIYEQYF. The DNA read from the CDR3 is TGTGCCAGCAGCCCTGCAGGGGGCGGGGGGATCTAT.

This clone was picked up a small number of times. Gene names are the mouse ones. The read ends 4 residues shy of where the CDR3 ends; the end is completed using the germline J gene. This chain links TRBV13-3 with TRBJ2-5, with TRBD2 identical over 14 bases. The CDR3 runs 17 residues. The germline V gene has CDR1 NNHDY and CDR2 SYVADS. The CDR3 here is CASSDRGTGGAPDTQYF. CDR3 bases read: TGTGCCAGCAGTGACCGCGGGACTGGGGGGGCGCCGGAC.

On this clone: Gene names are the mouse ones. The CDR3 is cut off 4 residues early in the read; its end comes from the germline J gene. The J gene is TRBJ2-1, the V gene TRBV19; D perhaps matches TRBD1 (5 bases). The CDR3 runs to 15 residues. Trimming took off 2 bases at V and 4 bases at J, with 13 bases between the two ends. Germline values: CDR1 FNHDT, CDR2 SITEND (reference sequence). CDR3 sequence: CASSILSTEYAEQFF. CDR3 DNA, as far as it was read: TGTGCCAGCAGTATTCTCTCGACAGAATATGCT.

In its sample, this clone was seen a few times. Germline and genes: mouse. From the germline J gene comes the end of the CDR3, since the read stops 4 residues before it. This sequence joins TRBV17 and TRBJ2-7, with 8 positions matching TRBD1. Germline V gene lookup returns CDR1 MNHDT and CDR2 YYDKIL. CDR3 size: 14 residues. This CDR3 is CASSRDGRGHEQYF. The covered CDR3 bases are TGTGCTAGCAGTAGAGATGGCAGGGGGCAT.

This clone was seen only a few times. The listed genes are named as in mouse. Coverage ceases 4 residues before the CDR3 finishes, and the germline J gene fills in the end. This chain links TRBV1 with TRBJ2-1, with TRBD2 matching over 7 bases. This CDR3 is 15 amino acids long. With 3 bases clipped from V and 2 bases from J, the junction kept 4 bases outside the gene matches. Germline lookup yields CDR1 NSQYPW and CDR2 LRSPGD (reference sequence). The CDR3: CTCSAFGGDYAEQFF. Partial CDR3 DNA: TGCACCTGCAGTGCTTTCGGGGGGGACTATGCT.

Concerning this clone itself: Genes and germline are mouse. CDR3 sequence: CTCSADWGGDYEQYF. CDR3 bases read: TGCACCTGCAGTGCCGACTGGGGGGGAGACTAT. The chain has TRBV1 and TRBJ2-7, with 11 bases fitting TRBD2. The CDR3 is cut off 4 residues early in the read; its end comes from the germline J gene. The V segment lost 3 bases and the J segment 3 bases; nucleotides outside the gene matches: 4. The CDR3 extends over 15 amino acids. Germline lookup yields CDR1 NSQYPW and CDR2 LRSPGD (reference sequence).

This clone has more than one count but fewer than ten. Genes and germline come from the mouse. CDR3 DNA (partial): TGCACCGCAGGACTGGGGGGGAATGCT. This codes for CTAGLGGNA. The CDR3 in its entirety is CTAGLGGNAEQFF. J is TRBJ2-1 and V is TRBV1; 12 positions match TRBD2. The sequenced fragment ends 4 residues before the CDR3 boundary, so the rest is inferred from the germline J gene. V lost 11 bases, J lost 5 bases, and 4 bases stayed unmatched. The CDR3 has 13 residues. CDR1 is NSQYPW, CDR2 LRSPGD, per germline (reference sequence). The whole variable domain, remainder taken from reference TRBV1 and TRBJ2-1, is VTLLEQNPRWRLVPRGQAVNLRCILKNSQYPWMSWYQQDLQKQLQWLFTLRSPGDKEVKSLPGADYLATRVTDTELRLQVANMSQGRTLYCTAGLGGNAEQFFGPGTRLTVL.

On this clone: Each gene name is a mouse one. The CDR3 protein is CASTPTVSNERLFF. Partial CDR3 DNA: TGTGCCAGCACCCCGACAGTTTCCAACGAA. This rearrangement joins TRBV19 to TRBJ1-4; a possible D gene is TRBD1 (5 bases). The read terminates 4 residues before the CDR3 end, so the remaining end is supplied by the germline J gene. From germline, CDR1 is FNHDT and CDR2 SITEND (reference sequence). Trimming cost V 6 bases and J 0 bases, with 9 bases left between them. The length of the CDR3 is 14 residues.

In this sample, this clone turned up a few times. Gene names and germline refer to mouse. The read halts 4 residues ahead of the CDR3 end, with the missing end drawn from the germline J gene. This chain links TRBV1 with TRBJ1-4; 9 nucleotides match TRBD1. Germline trimming cut 3 bases from V and 5 bases from J; bases unmatched to any gene: 4. The CDR3 runs 15 residues. The germline CDR1 and CDR2 sequences are NSQYPW and LRSPGD (reference sequence). The CDR3 bases that were read are TGCACCTGCAGTGCCCCCGGGACAGGGAACGAA. Translated, it gives CTCSAPGTGNE. In full, the CDR3 is CTCSAPGTGNERLFF.

This clone was seen only a few times. Mouse gene names apply. Read data end 4 residues before the CDR3 end; the end is taken from the germline J gene. The rearrangement uses TRBV5 and TRBJ2-7; the D gene is possibly TRBD2 (6 bases). The length of the CDR3 is 14 residues. CDR1 and CDR2 from the germline V gene are LGHNA and YNLKQL (reference sequence). V gave up 4 bases and J gave up 0 bases, with 10 bases separating them. CDR3 sequence: CASSPWGSSYEQYF. The sequenced CDR3 bases are TGTGCCAGCAGCCCTTGGGGGAGCTCCTAT.

This clone has just a few counts. The genes are named according to mouse. Read data end 4 residues before the CDR3 end; the end is taken from the germline J gene. This chain connects TRBV13-3 to TRBJ1-4; tentative D call: TRBD1 (6 bases). This CDR3 is built from 14 residues. CDR1 NNHDY and CDR2 SYVADS come from the germline V gene. The V end lost 1 base, the J end lost 5 bases, and 9 bases lay between the germline ends. The DNA read from the CDR3 is TGTGCCAGCAGTGATACCGGACAGAACGAA. Encoded protein: CASSDTGQNE. The CDR3, in full, reads CASSDTGQNERLFF.